The next 30 T cell receptor beta chains were all read from a single sample in a study of cytomegalovirus exposure and HLA in healthy donors (dated by TCRdb to 2015 to 2018). Library preparation used the immunoSEQ multiplex PCR assay. A mixture of 60 forward primers for TCR Vbeta segments and 13 reverse primers for TCR Jbeta segments was used in the multiplex PCR. TCRdb retrieved this table from immuneACCESS and kept in-frame rearrangements only. Not all clones are present; in checked studies, unresolved V genes account for under half, and no reason is known for the remainder. The sample table lists approximately 150,000 clones, more than 70% of them with a count of one. The ten largest make up approximately 0.9% of the sample. The sequencing sample was made of PBMCs. The receptors were gathered from an older woman in good health and CMV-seronegative.

The chain uses TRBV6-1 and TRBJ2-2; D is perhaps TRBD2 (5 bases). The CDR3 has 16 residues. V gave up 2 bases and J gave up 1 base, with 11 bases separating them. Germline V gives CDR1 MNHNS, CDR2 SASEGT. The chain's CDR3 is CASSETVGMNTGELFF. The CDR3, as DNA: TGTGCCAGCAGTGAAACGGTCGGGATGAACACCGGGGAGCTGTTTTTT.

The gene calls are TRBV9 and TRBJ2-2; TRBD2 matches at 9 bases. The CDR3 length is 18 residues. Germline V CDR1 and CDR2: SGDLS, YYNGEE. V dropped 3 bases and J dropped 6; count of bases not matched to a gene: 15. The CDR3 reads CASSANWRSAGGAGELFF. CDR3 nucleotides: TGTGCCAGCAGCGCGAACTGGCGATCGGCGGGAGGGGCCGGGGAGCTGTTTTTT.

This chain joins TRBV5-4 and TRBJ2-2; TRBD2 is a possible D gene (6 bases). V lost 4 bases to trimming and J lost 3 bases, with 13 bases between them. The CDR3 is 15 amino acids. The germline V gene has CDR1 SGHNT and CDR2 YYREEE (reference sequence). The CDR3, as DNA: TGTGCCAGCAGCCGTCGGGGAGGTTACACCGGGGAGCTGTTTTTT. As protein: CASSRRGGYTGELFF.

This chain uses TRBV10-2 with TRBJ2-3; 10 nucleotides agree with TRBD2. The germline CDR1 and CDR2 sequences are WSHSY and SAAADI. V gave up 0 bases and J gave up 1 base; unmatched junction bases: 1. CDR3 length equals 16 residues. The DNA of the CDR3 is TGCGCCAGCAGTGAGTCAGGACTAGCGGGCACAGATACGCAGTATTTT. This codes for CASSESGLAGTDTQYF.

The table lists this clone with a few counts. The chain employs TRBV11-2 and TRBJ1-2, with D perhaps matching TRBD1 (6 bases). The CDR3 consists of 15 residues. The V end was cut by 0 bases, the J end by 4 bases, with 12 bases between. Looked up from germline, CDR1 is SGHAT and CDR2 is FQNNGV. The CDR3 nucleotides are TGTGCCAGCAGCTTAGAGCGCAGGGGATCCTATGGCTACACCTTC. Its protein is CASSLERRGSYGYTF.

This clone was observed a single time. The rearrangement links TRBV5-1 to TRBJ2-7; D possibly corresponds to TRBD1 (6 bases). V was pared by 1 base and J by 7 bases, with 15 bases between. CDR1 and CDR2 from the germline V gene are SGHRS and YFSETQ. The CDR3 consists of 14 residues. The CDR3: CASSLSHGQTEQYF. The CDR3 DNA follows: TGCGCCAGCAGCTTGTCCCACGGACAGACAGAGCAGTACTTC.

This chain's CDR3 is CASSDWTSPKAEKLFF. The CDR3 region has the DNA TGCGCCAGCAGTGATTGGACATCCCCCAAGGCCGAAAAACTGTTTTTT. V gene TRBV10-2 combines with J gene TRBJ1-4; D might be TRBD1 (5 bases). The CDR3 runs 16 residues. The germline V and J ends were trimmed by 3 bases and 8 bases, with 19 bases remaining between them. Per the germline V gene, CDR1 is WSHSY and CDR2 is SAAADI.

This clone occurred a few times. J is TRBJ1-1 and V is TRBV6-1; D may be TRBD1 (5 bases). V shed 4 bases and J shed 4 bases, with 13 bases lying between them. The germline V gene has CDR1 MNHNS and CDR2 SASEGT. CDR3 size: 14 residues. The CDR3 DNA reads TGTGCCAGCAGTGGGGGGGGAGCGGGCACTGAAGCTTTCTTT. Its translation is CASSGGGAGTEAFF.

V and J are TRBV5-8 and TRBJ1-2, with 9 nucleotides matching TRBD1. Germline-derived CDR1 and CDR2 are SGHTS and YDEGEE. With V trimmed by 4 bases and J by 7 bases, 11 bases remained unmatched. The CDR3 totals 15 residues. This CDR3 is CASSHGTGPVGGYTF. The CDR3 coding sequence is TGTGCCAGCAGCCATGGGACAGGGCCTGTAGGTGGCTACACCTTC.

This chain connects TRBV9 to TRBJ2-3, with D perhaps TRBD2 (5 bases). V was clipped by 6 bases and J by 0 bases, with 14 bases between them. The germline CDR1 and CDR2 sequences are SGDLS and YYNGEE. This CDR3 is 15 amino acids long. The CDR3: CASNPSSDSTDTQYF. CDR3 DNA: TGTGCCAGCAACCCTAGTAGCGATAGCACAGATACGCAGTATTTT.

This chain uses TRBV9 with TRBJ2-7; 7 nucleotides line up with TRBD1. J gave up 3 bases and V 0 bases, and 0 bases lay outside the gene matches. Germline CDR1 reads SGDLS; CDR2 reads YYNGEE. This CDR3 spans 13 amino acids. The CDR3 DNA is TGTGCCAGCAGCGTAGGGGACAGCTACGAGCAGTACTTC. The encoded protein is CASSVGDSYEQYF.

The V gene is TRBV14, the J gene TRBJ2-2; TRBD1 is a possible D gene (6 bases). The CDR3 is 13 amino acids. Per the germline V gene, CDR1 is SGHDN and CDR2 is FVKESK. V was trimmed by 2 bases and J by 6 bases, leaving 7 bases between them. Here the CDR3 reads CASSQWGPGELFF. CDR3 nucleotide sequence: TGTGCCAGCAGCCAATGGGGGCCCGGGGAGCTGTTTTTT.

V is TRBV9 and J is TRBJ1-6; possibly TRBD1 for D (5 bases). V gave up 0 bases and J gave up 10 bases, with 17 bases separating them. Germline CDR1 reads SGDLS; CDR2 reads YYNGEE. The CDR3 loop spans 16 amino acids. The CDR3 DNA reads TGTGCCAGCAGCGTAGATCCCGGAGGGGTCCCCTCACCCCTCCACTTT. This gives the protein CASSVDPGGVPSPLHF.

The rearrangement joins TRBV5-6 to TRBJ1-6; D is undetermined. Between the trimmed V and J ends, which lost 1 base and 0 bases, there was a span of 14 bases. The germline CDR1 and CDR2 sequences are SGHDT and YYEEEE. This CDR3 has 18 amino acids. In nucleotides, the CDR3 is TGTGCCAGCAGCTTGTGGTGGCAGAAAAGCTCCTATAATTCACCCCTCCACTTT. As protein: CASSLWWQKSSYNSPLHF.

This chain uses TRBV19 with TRBJ1-5, with D maybe TRBD1 (5 bases). CDR1 is LNHDA and CDR2 is SQIVND in the germline V gene (reference sequence). The CDR3 consists of 17 residues. With 5 bases removed from V and 2 bases from J, the gap between germline ends came to 19 bases. The CDR3 DNA reads as TGTGCCAGTAGTCCCAATGCCCGCCGGGGGGGCAATCAGCCCCAGCATTTT. It translates to CASSPNARRGGNQPQHF.

This sequence joins TRBV9 and TRBJ2-1, with 13 bases matching TRBD2. Germline assignment: CDR1 SGDLS and CDR2 YYNGEE. The CDR3 has 16 amino acids. V lost 0 bases and J lost 5; bases outside the gene matches: 2. The CDR3, as DNA: TGTGCCAGCAGCGTAGCACTAGCGGGGGGGGACAATGAGCAGTTCTTC. Residues: CASSVALAGGDNEQFF.

As DNA, the CDR3 is TGTGCCAGCAGCTATCTAGCGTCTTCAAGATACGAGCAGTACTTC. This translates into CASSYLASSRYEQYF. The rearrangement joins TRBV7-2 to TRBJ2-7; weak D call: TRBD2 (6 bases). The CDR3 length is 15 residues. The germline V and J ends were trimmed by 4 bases and 4 bases, with 17 bases remaining between them. Germline CDR1 reads SGHTA; CDR2 reads FQGNSA.

The V call is TRBV7-8, the J call TRBJ1-5, with TRBD1 matching 9 bases. The CDR3 totals 17 residues. The trim removed 5 bases at V and 6 bases at J, leaving 14 bases unmatched. The germline V gene encodes CDR1 SGHVS and CDR2 FQNEAQ. For the CDR3, the DNA is TGTGCCAGCAGCCTCGGGACAGGGAGGGCTAGGGTTCAGCCCCAGCATTTT. Translated, it gives CASSLGTGRARVQPQHF.

The V gene is TRBV27, the J gene TRBJ2-1, with D perhaps TRBD1 (5 bases). The CDR3 consists of 16 residues. The V gene lost 2 bases and the J gene lost 7 bases, with 18 bases spanning the gap. From germline, CDR1 is MNHEY and CDR2 SMNVEV (reference sequence). CDR3 in DNA: TGTGCCAGCAGTTTAGGGGCCCGGAATCGTGGGAATGAGCAGTTCTTC. Translation gives CASSLGARNRGNEQFF.

This chain joins TRBV19 and TRBJ1-2; TRBD1 aligns across 7 bases. The CDR3 is 14 residues long. Germline loops: CDR1 LNHDA, CDR2 SQIVND (reference sequence). The V segment lost 7 bases and the J segment 6 bases; nucleotides outside the gene matches: 11. Here the CDR3 reads CASTPTGTWNGYTF. CDR3 in DNA: TGTGCCAGTACCCCGACAGGGACCTGGAATGGCTACACCTTC.

The CDR3 bases are TGTGCCAGCAGTTTGGTAGGGGTAAATGAAAAACTGTTTTTT. This sequence encodes CASSLVGVNEKLFF. V usage is TRBV28 and J usage is TRBJ1-4; TRBD1 might be the D (5 bases). Germline CDR1 and CDR2: MDHEN and SYDVKM. The CDR3 is 14 residues long. V was shortened by 3 bases and J by 5 bases, with 10 bases between the two germline ends.

This chain joins TRBV29-1 and TRBJ1-1; TRBD1 agrees at 9 bases. Trimming cost V 7 bases and J 0 bases; bases outside gene matches: 6. Germline V gene data show CDR1 as SQVTM and CDR2 as ANQGSEA. This CDR3 region has 14 residues. Here the CDR3 DNA reads TGCAGCGCCGGGACAGGGAACATGAACACTGAAGCTTTCTTT. Protein sequence: CSAGTGNMNTEAFF.

This clone was found once. J is TRBJ2-3 and V is TRBV7-2, with TRBD2 matching over 10 bases. Germline CDR1 is SGHTA and CDR2 is FQGNSA. J was trimmed by 2 bases and V by 1 base; bases with no gene match: 6. The CDR3 runs to 17 residues. This CDR3 is CASSLGGLAQITDTQYF. The CDR3 nucleotides are TGTGCCAGCAGCTTAGGGGGACTAGCGCAGATCACAGATACGCAGTATTTT.

DNA of the CDR3: TGTGCCAGCAGCTTAGACTGGGGGCACAGGGGACAACAAAACATTCAGTACTTC. It is translated as CASSLDWGHRGQQNIQYF. The rearrangement joins TRBV11-2 to TRBJ2-4; TRBD1 agrees at 7 bases. The V gene's germline CDR1 is SGHAT and CDR2 FQNNGV. J was trimmed by 5 bases and V by 0 bases; bases with no gene match: 13. The CDR3 sequence is 18 residues long.

The chain is built from TRBV29-1 and TRBJ2-5; TRBD1 might be the D (5 bases). The CDR3 contains 13 residues. Trimming pared 4 bases from V and 1 base from J, leaving 10 bases between. The germline V gene has CDR1 SQVTM and CDR2 ANQGSEA. The CDR3 spells CSVGPRAQETQYF. The CDR3, as DNA: TGCAGCGTTGGACCCAGGGCCCAAGAGACCCAGTACTTC.

This rearrangement joins TRBV7-6 to TRBJ2-4; possible D gene TRBD2, 5 bases. Trimming cost V 2 bases and J 1 base, with 15 bases left between them. This CDR3 spans 17 amino acids. CDR1 is SGHVS, CDR2 FNYEAQ, per germline. The CDR3 loop is CASSLSPGIRAKNIQYF. The CDR3 nucleotides are TGTGCCAGCAGCTTAAGTCCCGGGATCAGGGCCAAAAACATTCAGTACTTC.

This clone was counted between two and nine times. The chain has TRBV5-1 and TRBJ2-7; a weak D match, TRBD1 (6 bases). CDR1 and CDR2 (germline): SGHRS, YFSETQ. The CDR3 loop spans 15 amino acids. The germline V and J ends were trimmed by 2 bases and 0 bases, with 12 bases remaining between them. CDR3 sequence: CASSLQGPNSYEQYF. The CDR3 DNA is TGCGCCAGCAGCTTACAGGGCCCGAACTCCTACGAGCAGTACTTC.

The chain combines TRBV11-3 with TRBJ2-7; 9 bases are shared with TRBD2. This CDR3 spans 14 amino acids. The germline gives CDR1 SGHNT, CDR2 YENEEA. The trim removed 5 bases at V and 2 bases at J, leaving 4 bases unmatched. CDR3 amino acids: CASSISGGTYEQYF. The CDR3 DNA reads TGTGCCAGCAGCATTAGCGGGGGTACCTACGAGCAGTACTTC. Complete variable domain (other parts from reference TRBV11-3 and TRBJ2-7): EAGVVQSPRYKIIEKKQPVAFWCNPISGHNTLYWYLQNLGQGPELLIRYENEEAVDDSQLPKDRFSAERLKGVDSTLKIQPAELGDSAVYLCASSISGGTYEQYFGPGTRLTVT.

This chain uses TRBV12-5 with TRBJ2-2; 7 nucleotides match TRBD1. CDR3 length: 15 residues. J lost 7 bases, V lost 4 bases, and 9 bases had no gene match. The germline gives CDR1 LGHNT, CDR2 FRNRAP. The CDR3 DNA is TGTGCTAGTGGTTGGACGACAGGGCTGGGCGGGGAGCTGTTTTTT. Its protein product is CASGWTTGLGGELFF.

A single count supports this clone. This chain links TRBV5-1 with TRBJ2-2; 12 nucleotides line up with TRBD2. The CDR3 has 16 residues. Germline assignment: CDR1 SGHRS and CDR2 YFSETQ. The V segment lost 6 bases and the J segment 0 bases; nucleotides outside the gene matches: 3. CDR3 nucleotide sequence: TGCGCCAGCAAGCCTAGCGGGAGGGCGAACACCGGGGAGCTGTTTTTT. Amino acids: CASKPSGRANTGELFF.